These T cell receptor beta chains were read from a single sample in a study of cytomegalovirus exposure and HLA in healthy donors. Method: immunoSEQ multiplex PCR; TCRdb's copy keeps in-frame clones and lacks some. Counted here are approximately 140,000 clones, around 60% occurring once; the ten biggest clones make up roughly 6.8%. The specimen was PBMCs. The receptors were sampled from a woman aged 60-75 years in good health and CMV-seropositive. CDR3s include the opening cysteine and the closing phenylalanine or tryptophan. The order of the fields is V gene, J gene, CDR3 length, D gene, clone size, CDR3 DNA, CDR3 protein. A D gene is named only where the DNA matches it firmly. Clone size is given for some rows only: seen once, a few or many times, or a class if the clone is expanded.

V: TRBV4-3
J: TRBJ1-2
length: 16
D: -
size: -
DNA: TGCGCCAGCAGCCTAATCACCTTTACGGGGGGATCTGGCTACACCTTC
CDR3: CASSLITFTGGSGYTF

V: TRBV30
J: TRBJ1-1
length: 14
D: TRBD1
size: few
DNA: TGTGCCTGGAGACCCGGGACAGAGAACACTGAAGCTTTCTTT
CDR3: CAWRPGTENTEAFF

V: TRBV6-1
J: TRBJ1-2
length: 15
D: -
size: -
DNA: TGTGCCAGCAGTGAAGCCGGGGGGCTGGTTGATGGCTACACCTTC
CDR3: CASSEAGGLVDGYTF

V: TRBV19
J: TRBJ1-5
length: 15
D: -
size: -
DNA: TGTGCCAGTAGTATCGGCCAGGGCGTAAATCAGCCCCAGCATTTT
CDR3: CASSIGQGVNQPQHF

V: TRBV30
J: TRBJ1-1
length: 14
D: -
size: -
DNA: TGTGCCTGGAGTAGGAGAAGGTTGAACACTGAAGCTTTCTTT
CDR3: CAWSRRRLNTEAFF

V: TRBV29-1
J: TRBJ1-2
length: 13
D: -
size: -
DNA: TGCAGCGTTGAGGGAGAGTTTGGCTATGGCTGCACCTTC
CDR3: CSVEGEFGYGCTF

V: TRBV2
J: TRBJ1-5
length: 13
D: -
size: -
DNA: TGTGCCAGCCTGGCGGGGAGCGGTCAGCCCCAGCATTTT
CDR3: CASLAGSGQPQHF

V: TRBV5-4
J: TRBJ2-5
length: 13
D: -
size: few
DNA: TGTGCCAGCAGCTTGGTAACACAAGAGACCCAGTACTTC
CDR3: CASSLVTQETQYF

V: TRBV7-3
J: TRBJ2-1
length: 15
D: -
size: -
DNA: TGTGCCAGCAGCTTAACCCCCCGGGGACTCAATGAGCAGTTCTTC
CDR3: CASSLTPRGLNEQFF

V: TRBV11-2
J: TRBJ2-5
length: 12
D: -
size: few
DNA: TGTGCCAGCAGCTTCGACAGAGAGACCCAGTACTTC
CDR3: CASSFDRETQYF

V: TRBV6-5
J: TRBJ2-5
length: 15
D: -
size: -
DNA: TGTGCCAGCAGGCGCCTCGGGGTCTCTCAAGAGACCCAGTACTTC
CDR3: CASRRLGVSQETQYF

V: TRBV9
J: TRBJ2-1
length: 18
D: -
size: -
DNA: TGTGCCAGCAGCCCCCGAACAGGGTCCCCAGGCTCCTACAATGAGCAGTTCTTC
CDR3: CASSPRTGSPGSYNEQFF

V: TRBV13
J: TRBJ2-6
length: 15
D: -
size: -
DNA: TGCGCCAGCAGCTCAGAGGGGGCTGGGGCCAACGTCCTGACTTTC
CDR3: CASSSEGAGANVLTF

V: TRBV10-3
J: TRBJ1-2
length: 15
D: -
size: -
DNA: TGTGCCATCACGGGTACCGCGGGAGCAACCTATGGCTACACCTTC
CDR3: CAITGTAGATYGYTF

V: TRBV7-2
J: TRBJ2-5
length: 14
D: -
size: -
DNA: TGTGCCAGCAGCTTAGCATTCAGACAAGAGACCCAGTACTTC
CDR3: CASSLAFRQETQYF

V: TRBV29-1
J: TRBJ1-4
length: 15
D: -
size: few
DNA: TGCAGCGTTGTTAAGGGGCTCAGTAGTAATGAAAAACTGTTTTTT
CDR3: CSVVKGLSSNEKLFF

V: TRBV9
J: TRBJ1-2
length: 15
D: TRBD1
size: -
DNA: TGTGCCAGCAGCCCGACCGGGACAGGGGACTATGGCTACACCTTC
CDR3: CASSPTGTGDYGYTF

V: TRBV6-5
J: TRBJ1-2
length: 13
D: TRBD1
size: few
DNA: TGTGCCAGCAGCCCCGGACAGGGGTCTGGCTACACCTTC
CDR3: CASSPGQGSGYTF

V: TRBV9
J: TRBJ2-5
length: 15
D: TRBD1
size: -
DNA: TGTGCCAGCAGCTTAATGGACAGGAGGCAAGAGACCCAGTACTTC
CDR3: CASSLMDRRQETQYF

V: TRBV27
J: TRBJ2-2
length: 15
D: -
size: -
DNA: TGTGCCAGCAGTCCCACGCAGGGTGTCACCGGGGAGCTGTTTTTT
CDR3: CASSPTQGVTGELFF

V: TRBV11-2
J: TRBJ2-7
length: 16
D: TRBD2
size: -
DNA: TGTGCCAGCAGCTTTGAGGTACTAGCGGGAGAGAACGAGCAGTACTTC
CDR3: CASSFEVLAGENEQYF